What follows are 8 T cell receptor beta chains derived from one specimen sequenced in a study of CD8+ T cells in alopecia areata. Following extraction, RNA underwent reverse transcription to cDNA, which served as the sequencing template. Method: immunoSEQ multiplex PCR; TCRdb's copy keeps in-frame clones and lacks some. The top ten clones hold around 0.84% of a sample with roughly 250,000 clones, around 64% of them seen once. The treatment was: oral pan-JAK inhibitor, 5-10 mg twice daily. The specimen comprised CD4+ T cells sorted from blood, sampled around week 52, from a patient treated with tofacitinib. These receptors were taken from a human donor with alopecia areata.

The chain is built from TRBV9 and TRBJ2-3; tentative D call: TRBD1 (6 bases). The CDR3 is 16 residues long. V dropped 2 bases and J dropped 2 bases, with 15 bases sitting between them. Germline V gene lookup returns CDR1 SGDLS and CDR2 YYNGEE. This CDR3 is CASSVAGGGTTDTQYF. The CDR3 DNA reads TGTGCCAGCAGCGTTGCTGGGGGCGGAACCACAGATACGCAGTATTTT. Based on the CDR3 plus reference TRBV9 and TRBJ2-3, the full variable domain is DSGVTQTPKHLITATGQRVTLRCSPRSGDLSVYWYQQSLDQGLQFLIQYYNGEERAKGNILERFSAQQFPDLHSELNLSSLELGDSALYFCASSVAGGGTTDTQYFGPGTRLTVL.

Only one count was recorded for this clone. This sequence joins TRBV14 and TRBJ2-5; TRBD2 is a possible D gene (5 bases). Germline lookup yields CDR1 SGHDN and CDR2 FVKESK. Trimming stripped 0 bases from V and 1 base from J, with 9 bases between. This CDR3 has 15 residues. CDR3 sequence: CASSQDPRGQETQYF. In nucleotides, the CDR3 is TGTGCCAGCAGCCAAGATCCACGGGGCCAAGAGACCCAGTACTTC. Based on the CDR3 plus reference TRBV14 and TRBJ2-5, the full variable domain is EAGVTQFPSHSVIEKGQTVTLRCDPISGHDNLYWYRRVMGKEIKFLLHFVKESKQDESGMPNNRFLAERTGGTYSTLKVQPAELEDSGVYFCASSQDPRGQETQYFGPGTRLLVL.

The gene calls are TRBV30 and TRBJ2-2; D possibly corresponds to TRBD2 (5 bases). V was shortened by 2 bases and J by 4 bases, with 8 bases between the two germline ends. The germline CDR1 and CDR2 sequences are GTSNPN and SVGIG (reference sequence). The CDR3 contains 13 residues. CDR3 coding DNA: TGTGCCTGGAGTCGACTACCCACCGGGGAGCTGTTTTTT. This translates into CAWSRLPTGELFF.

This chain connects TRBV5-1 to TRBJ2-7, with D possibly matching TRBD1 (6 bases). Germline V gene data show CDR1 as SGHRS and CDR2 as YFSETQ. The CDR3 runs to 14 residues. Trimming left V 1 base short and J 5 bases short, with 13 bases between. The CDR3 sequence: CASSLTGTGDEQYF. For the CDR3, the DNA is TGCGCCAGCAGCTTGACAGGGACCGGAGACGAGCAGTACTTC.

The rearrangement uses TRBV6-1 and TRBJ1-6; the match to TRBD1 covers 7 bases. J was trimmed by 16 bases and V by 6 bases; bases with no gene match: 12. The CDR3 runs 13 residues. From germline, CDR1 is MNHNS and CDR2 SASEGT. CDR3 sequence reads: CASSRDRSNSLHF. The DNA for the CDR3 is TGTGCCAGCAGCCGGGACAGATCTAACTCTCTCCACTTT.

The V call is TRBV30, the J call TRBJ1-1, with 9 bases fitting TRBD1. Trimming removed 5 bases from V and 5 bases from J; junction bases left unmatched: 6. This CDR3 is 13 amino acids long. CDR1 and CDR2 from the germline V gene are GTSNPN and SVGIG (reference sequence). The CDR3: CAWSRDRETEAFF. The CDR3 DNA follows: TGTGCCTGGTCCCGGGACAGGGAAACTGAAGCTTTCTTT.

The chain joins TRBV9 to TRBJ2-1; 11 positions match TRBD2. The CDR3 is 16 residues long. Unmatched junction bases numbered 6, after V lost 0 bases and J lost 7 bases. CDR1 and CDR2 from the germline V gene are SGDLS and YYNGEE. The CDR3 nucleotides are TGTGCCAGCAGCGTAGTCACTAGCGGGGGAATAAATGAGCAGTTCTTC. Amino acid sequence: CASSVVTSGGINEQFF.

The rearrangement uses TRBV5-1 and TRBJ1-1, with D possibly TRBD1 on 6 matching bases. This CDR3 has 13 amino acids. V lost 1 base and J 7 bases, leaving 11 bases between the germline ends. Looked up from germline, CDR1 is SGHRS and CDR2 is YFSETQ. CDR3 amino acids: CASSLQGKVEAFF. The DNA for the CDR3 is TGCGCCAGCAGCTTGCAGGGGAAGGTTGAAGCTTTCTTT.